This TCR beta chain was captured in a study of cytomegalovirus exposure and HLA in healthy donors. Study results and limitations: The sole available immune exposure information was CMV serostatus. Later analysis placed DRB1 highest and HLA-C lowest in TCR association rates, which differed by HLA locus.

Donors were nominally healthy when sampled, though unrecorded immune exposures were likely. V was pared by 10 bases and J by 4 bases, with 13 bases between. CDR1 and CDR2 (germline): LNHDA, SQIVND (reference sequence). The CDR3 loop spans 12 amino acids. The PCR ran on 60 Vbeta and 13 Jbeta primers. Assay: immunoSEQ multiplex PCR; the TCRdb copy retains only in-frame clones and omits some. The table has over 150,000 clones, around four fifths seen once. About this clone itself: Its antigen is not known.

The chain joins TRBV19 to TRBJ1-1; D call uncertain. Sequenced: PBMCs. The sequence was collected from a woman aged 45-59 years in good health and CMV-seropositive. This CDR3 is CATQQGATEAFF. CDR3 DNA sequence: TGTGCCACCCAACAAGGAGCCACTGAAGCTTTCTTT.